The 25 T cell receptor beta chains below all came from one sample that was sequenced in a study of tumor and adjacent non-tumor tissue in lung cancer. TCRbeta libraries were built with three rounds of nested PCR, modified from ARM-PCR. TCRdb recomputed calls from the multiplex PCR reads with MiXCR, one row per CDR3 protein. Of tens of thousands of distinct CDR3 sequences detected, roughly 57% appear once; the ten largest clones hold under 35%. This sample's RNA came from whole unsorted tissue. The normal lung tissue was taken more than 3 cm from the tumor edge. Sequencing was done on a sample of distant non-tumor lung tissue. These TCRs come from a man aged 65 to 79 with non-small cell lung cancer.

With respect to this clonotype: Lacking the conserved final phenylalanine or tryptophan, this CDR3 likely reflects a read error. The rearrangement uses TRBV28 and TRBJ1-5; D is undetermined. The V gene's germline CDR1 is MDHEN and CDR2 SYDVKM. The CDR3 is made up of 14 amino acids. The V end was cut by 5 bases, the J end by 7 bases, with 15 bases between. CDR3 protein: CASSPPGGDQPQHC. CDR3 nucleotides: TGTGCCAGCAGTCCCCCTGGCGGTGACCAGCCCCAGCATTGT.

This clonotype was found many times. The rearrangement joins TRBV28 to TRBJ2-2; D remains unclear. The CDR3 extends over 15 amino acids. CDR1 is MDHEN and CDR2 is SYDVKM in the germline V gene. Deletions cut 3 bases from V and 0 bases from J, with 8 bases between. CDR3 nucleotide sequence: TGTGCCAGCAGTTTCGGCAGATCGAACACCGGGGAGCTGTTTTTT. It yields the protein CASSFGRSNTGELFF.

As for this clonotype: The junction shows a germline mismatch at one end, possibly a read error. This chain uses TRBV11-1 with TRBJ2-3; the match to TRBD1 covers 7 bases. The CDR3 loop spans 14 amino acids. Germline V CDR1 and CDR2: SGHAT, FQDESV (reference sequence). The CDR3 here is CASKTGRGTDTQCF. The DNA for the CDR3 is TGTGCCAGCAAGACAGGGAGAGGAACAGATACGCAGTGTTTT.

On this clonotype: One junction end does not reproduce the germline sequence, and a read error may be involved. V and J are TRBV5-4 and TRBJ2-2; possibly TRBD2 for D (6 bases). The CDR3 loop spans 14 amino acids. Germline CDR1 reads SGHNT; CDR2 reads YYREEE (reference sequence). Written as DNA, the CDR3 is TGTGCCAGTAGCTTGTACATGCGCACCGGGGGGCTGTTTTTT. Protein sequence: CASSLYMRTGGLFF.

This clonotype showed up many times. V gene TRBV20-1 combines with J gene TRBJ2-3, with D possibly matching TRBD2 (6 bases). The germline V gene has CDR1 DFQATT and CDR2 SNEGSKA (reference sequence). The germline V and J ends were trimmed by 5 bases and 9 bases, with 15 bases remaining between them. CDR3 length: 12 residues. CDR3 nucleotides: TGCAGTGCTTTCAACATGGCGGGGACGCAGTATTTT. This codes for CSAFNMAGTQYF.

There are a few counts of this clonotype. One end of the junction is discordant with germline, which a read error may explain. The DNA for the CDR3 is TGTGCAAGCAGTCCACAGGGGACTGGGGGGCTGTTTTTT. Protein sequence: CASSPQGTGGLFF. The gene calls are TRBV11-2 and TRBJ2-2; D is possibly TRBD1 (7 bases). From germline, CDR1 is SGHAT and CDR2 FQNNGV. This CDR3 spans 13 amino acids.

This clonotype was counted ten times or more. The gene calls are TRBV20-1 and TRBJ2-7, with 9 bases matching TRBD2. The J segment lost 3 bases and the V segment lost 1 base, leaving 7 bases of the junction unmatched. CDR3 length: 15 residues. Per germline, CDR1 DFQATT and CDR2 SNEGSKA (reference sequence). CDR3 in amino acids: CSARGAAGGLYEQYF. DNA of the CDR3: TGCAGTGCTAGAGGAGCGGCGGGAGGGCTCTACGAGCAGTACTTC.

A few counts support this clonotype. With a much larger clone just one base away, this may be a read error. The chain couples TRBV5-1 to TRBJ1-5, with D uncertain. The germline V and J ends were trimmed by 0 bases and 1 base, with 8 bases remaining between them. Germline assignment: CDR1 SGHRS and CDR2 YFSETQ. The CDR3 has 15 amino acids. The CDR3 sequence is CASSLANQSNQPQHF. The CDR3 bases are TGCGCCAGCAGCTTGGCCAACCAAAGCAATCAGCCCCAGCATTTT.

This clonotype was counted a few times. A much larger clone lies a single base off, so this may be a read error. This chain's CDR3 is CASSQWAGQGYGYTF. In nucleotides, the CDR3 is TGCGCCAGCAGCCAATGGGCTGGCCAGGGCTATGGCTACACCTTC. The V call is TRBV4-1, the J call TRBJ1-2, with a possible D match to TRBD1 (5 bases). Trimming took off 2 bases at V and 4 bases at J, with 14 bases between the two ends. In germline, CDR1 is MGHRA, CDR2 YSYEKL. The CDR3 runs 15 residues.

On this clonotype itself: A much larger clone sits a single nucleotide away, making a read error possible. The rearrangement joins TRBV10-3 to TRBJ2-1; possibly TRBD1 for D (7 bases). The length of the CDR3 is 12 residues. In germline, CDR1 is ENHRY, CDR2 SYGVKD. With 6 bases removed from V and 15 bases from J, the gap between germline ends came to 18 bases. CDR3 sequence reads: CAIRRDSSGLFF. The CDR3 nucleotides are TGTGCCATCAGGCGGGACAGCTCCGGGCTGTTCTTC.

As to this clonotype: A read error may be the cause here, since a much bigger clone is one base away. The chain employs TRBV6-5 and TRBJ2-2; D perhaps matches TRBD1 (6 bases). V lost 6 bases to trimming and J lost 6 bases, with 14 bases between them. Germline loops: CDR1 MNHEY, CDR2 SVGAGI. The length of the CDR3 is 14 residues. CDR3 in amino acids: CASRTQGNAGELFF. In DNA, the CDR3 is TGTGCCAGCAGAACACAGGGTAACGCCGGGGAGCTGTTTTTT.

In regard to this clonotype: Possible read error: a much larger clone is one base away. The CDR3 protein is CSGRGPSNAEAFF. The CDR3 DNA reads as TGCAGTGGGAGGGGCCCCTCGAACGCTGAAGCTTTCTTT. V gene TRBV20-1 combines with J gene TRBJ1-1, with D perhaps matching TRBD1 (5 bases). The germline V gene has CDR1 DFQATT and CDR2 SNEGSKA (reference sequence). This CDR3 is built from 13 residues.

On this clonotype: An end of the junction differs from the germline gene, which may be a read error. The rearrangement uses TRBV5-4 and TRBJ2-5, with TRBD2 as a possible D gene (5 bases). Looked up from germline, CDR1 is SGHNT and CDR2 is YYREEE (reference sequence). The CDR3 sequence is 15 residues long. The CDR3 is CASSPPGRLQEAQYF. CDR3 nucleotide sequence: TGTGCCAGCAGCCCTCCGGGAAGACTCCAAGAGGCCCAGTACTTC.

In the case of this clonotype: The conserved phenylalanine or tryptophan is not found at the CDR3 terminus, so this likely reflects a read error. The CDR3 loop reads CSTQRTGGNSPLHY. CDR3 DNA sequence: TGCAGTACACAGAGGACAGGGGGTAATTCACCCCTCCACTAT. The V and J genes are TRBV20-1 and TRBJ1-6, with 10 positions matching TRBD1. Germline V lookup: CDR1 DFQATT, CDR2 SNEGSKA (reference sequence). The CDR3 is 14 amino acids. Trimming at V came to 8 bases and at J to 6 bases, leaving 7 bases not matched to a gene.

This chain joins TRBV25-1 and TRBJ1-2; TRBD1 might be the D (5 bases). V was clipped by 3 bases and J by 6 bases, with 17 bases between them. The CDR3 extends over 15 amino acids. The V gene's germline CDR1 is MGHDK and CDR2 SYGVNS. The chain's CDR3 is CASSESGRGSNGYTF. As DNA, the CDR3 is TGTGCCAGCAGTGAGTCGGGGAGGGGATCCAATGGCTACACCTTC.

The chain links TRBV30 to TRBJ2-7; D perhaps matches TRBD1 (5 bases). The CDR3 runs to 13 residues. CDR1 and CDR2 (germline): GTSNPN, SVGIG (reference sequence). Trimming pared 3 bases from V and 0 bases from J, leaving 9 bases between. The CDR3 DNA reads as TGTGCCTGGAGCAAAGACAGCTCCTACGAGCAGTACTTC. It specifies CAWSKDSSYEQYF. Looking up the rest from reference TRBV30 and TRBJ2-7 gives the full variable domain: SQTIHQWPATLVQPVGSPLSLECTVEGTSNPNLYWYRQAAGRGLQLLFYSVGIGQISSEVPQNLSASRPQDRQFILSSKKLLLSDSGFYLCAWSKDSSYEQYFGPGTRLTVT.

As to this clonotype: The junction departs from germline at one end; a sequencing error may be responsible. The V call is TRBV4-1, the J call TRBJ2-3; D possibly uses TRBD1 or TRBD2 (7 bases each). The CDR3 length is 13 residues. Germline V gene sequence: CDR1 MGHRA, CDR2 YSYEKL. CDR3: CASTRGGTDMQYF. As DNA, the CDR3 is TGCGCCAGCACCAGGGGGGGCACAGATATGCAGTATTTT.

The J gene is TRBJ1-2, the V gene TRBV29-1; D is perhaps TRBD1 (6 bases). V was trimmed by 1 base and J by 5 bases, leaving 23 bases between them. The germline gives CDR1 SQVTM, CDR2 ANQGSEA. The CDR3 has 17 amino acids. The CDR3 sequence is CSVEGGRGTPHHYGYTF. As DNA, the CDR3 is TGCAGCGTTGAAGGGGGTAGAGGGACACCTCATCATTATGGCTACACCTTC. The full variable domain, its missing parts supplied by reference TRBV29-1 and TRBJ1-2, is SAVISQKPSRDICQRGTSLTIQCQVDSQVTMMFWYRQQPGQSLTLIATANQGSEATYESGFVIDKFPISRPNLTFSTLTVSNMSPEDSSIYLCSVEGGRGTPHHYGYTFGSGTRLTVV.

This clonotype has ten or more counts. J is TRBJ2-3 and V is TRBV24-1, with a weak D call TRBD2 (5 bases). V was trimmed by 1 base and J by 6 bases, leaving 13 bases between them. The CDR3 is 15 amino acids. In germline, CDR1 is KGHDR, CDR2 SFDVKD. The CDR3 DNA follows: TGTGCCACCAGTGATTTCGGGGAAGATTGGGATACGCAGTATTTT. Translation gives CATSDFGEDWDTQYF.

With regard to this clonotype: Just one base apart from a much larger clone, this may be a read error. The CDR3 DNA follows: TGCGCCAGCATCCACCCAGGGGGCGCAAAATATGGCTACACCTTC. Translation: CASIHPGGAKYGYTF. The genes are TRBV4-1 and TRBJ1-2; TRBD1 matches at 8 bases. The CDR3 loop spans 15 amino acids. J was trimmed by 5 bases and V by 7 bases; bases with no gene match: 12. CDR1 is MGHRA and CDR2 is YSYEKL in the germline V gene.

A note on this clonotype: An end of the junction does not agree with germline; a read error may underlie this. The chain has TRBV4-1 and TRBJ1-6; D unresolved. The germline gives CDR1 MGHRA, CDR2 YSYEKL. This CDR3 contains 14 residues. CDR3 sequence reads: CTSNTEEGNSPLHF. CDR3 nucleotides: TGCACCAGCAACACGGAGGAGGGTAATTCACCCCTCCACTTT.

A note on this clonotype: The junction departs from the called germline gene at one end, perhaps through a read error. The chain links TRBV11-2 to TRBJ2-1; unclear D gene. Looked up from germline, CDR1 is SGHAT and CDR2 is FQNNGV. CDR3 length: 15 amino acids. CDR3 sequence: CASTPLGRTYKEHFF. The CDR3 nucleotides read TGTGCCAGCACCCCCCTAGGGCGGACCTACAAAGAGCACTTCTTC.

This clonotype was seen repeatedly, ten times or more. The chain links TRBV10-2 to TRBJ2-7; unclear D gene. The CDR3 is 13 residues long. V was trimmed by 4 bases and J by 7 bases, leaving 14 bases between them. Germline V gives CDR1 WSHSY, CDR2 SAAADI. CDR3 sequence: CASSANPGGEQYF. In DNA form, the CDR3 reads TGCGCCAGCAGTGCCAACCCCGGTGGGGAGCAGTACTTC.

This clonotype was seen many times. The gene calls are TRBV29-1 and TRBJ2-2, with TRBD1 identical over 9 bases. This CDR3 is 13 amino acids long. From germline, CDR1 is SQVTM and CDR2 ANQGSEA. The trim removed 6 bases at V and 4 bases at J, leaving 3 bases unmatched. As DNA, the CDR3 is TGCAGCGTCGTGACAGGGGGCACCGGGGAGCTGTTTTTT. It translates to CSVVTGGTGELFF.

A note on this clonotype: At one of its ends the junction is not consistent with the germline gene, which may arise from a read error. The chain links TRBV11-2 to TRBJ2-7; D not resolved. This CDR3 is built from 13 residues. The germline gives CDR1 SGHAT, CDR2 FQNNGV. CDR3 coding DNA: TGTGCCAGCAGCGTCAGTGGCGGCTACGAGCACTACTTC. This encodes CASSVSGGYEHYF.